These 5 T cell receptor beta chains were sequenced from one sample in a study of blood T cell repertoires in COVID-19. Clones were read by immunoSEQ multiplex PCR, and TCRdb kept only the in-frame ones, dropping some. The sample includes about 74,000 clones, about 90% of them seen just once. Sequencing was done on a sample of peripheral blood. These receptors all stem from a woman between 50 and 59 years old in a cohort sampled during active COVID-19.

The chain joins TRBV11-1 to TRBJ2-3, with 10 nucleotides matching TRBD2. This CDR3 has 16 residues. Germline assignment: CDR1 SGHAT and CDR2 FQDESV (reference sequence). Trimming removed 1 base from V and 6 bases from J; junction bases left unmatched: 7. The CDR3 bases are TGTGCCAGCAGCTTAGGTGGACTAGCGGTCGGGGATACGCAGTATTTT. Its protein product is CASSLGGLAVGDTQYF.

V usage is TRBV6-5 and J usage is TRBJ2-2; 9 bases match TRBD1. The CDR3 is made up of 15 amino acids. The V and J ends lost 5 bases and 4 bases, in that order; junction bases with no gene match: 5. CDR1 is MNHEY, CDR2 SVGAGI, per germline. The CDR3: CASSPQGASTGELFF. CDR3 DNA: TGTGCCAGCAGTCCACAGGGGGCGAGCACCGGGGAGCTGTTTTTT.

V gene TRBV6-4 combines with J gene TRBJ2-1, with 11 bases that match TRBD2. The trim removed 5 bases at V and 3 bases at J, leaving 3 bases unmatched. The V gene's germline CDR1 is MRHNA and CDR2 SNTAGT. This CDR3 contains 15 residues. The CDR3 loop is CASSLLAGGYNEQFF. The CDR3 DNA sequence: TGTGCCAGCAGTCTCCTAGCGGGAGGCTACAATGAGCAGTTCTTC.

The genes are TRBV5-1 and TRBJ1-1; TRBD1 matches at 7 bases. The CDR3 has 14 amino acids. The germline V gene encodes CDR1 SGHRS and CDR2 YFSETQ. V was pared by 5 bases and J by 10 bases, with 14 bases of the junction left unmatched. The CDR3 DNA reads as TGCGCCAGCAGGCCGGAGGGGACAGAAATAGGAGCTTTCTTT. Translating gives CASRPEGTEIGAFF.

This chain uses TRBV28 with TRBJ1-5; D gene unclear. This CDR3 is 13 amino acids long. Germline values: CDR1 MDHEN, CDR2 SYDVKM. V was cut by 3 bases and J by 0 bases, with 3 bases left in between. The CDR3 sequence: CASSFLSNQPQHF. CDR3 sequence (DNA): TGTGCCAGCAGTTTCCTTAGCAATCAGCCCCAGCATTTT. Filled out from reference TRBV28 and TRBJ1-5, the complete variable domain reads DVKVTQSSRYLVKRTGEKVFLECVQDMDHENMFWYRQDPGLGLRLIYFSYDVKMKEKGDIPEGYSVSREKKERFSLILESASTNQTSMYLCASSFLSNQPQHFGDGTRLSIL.